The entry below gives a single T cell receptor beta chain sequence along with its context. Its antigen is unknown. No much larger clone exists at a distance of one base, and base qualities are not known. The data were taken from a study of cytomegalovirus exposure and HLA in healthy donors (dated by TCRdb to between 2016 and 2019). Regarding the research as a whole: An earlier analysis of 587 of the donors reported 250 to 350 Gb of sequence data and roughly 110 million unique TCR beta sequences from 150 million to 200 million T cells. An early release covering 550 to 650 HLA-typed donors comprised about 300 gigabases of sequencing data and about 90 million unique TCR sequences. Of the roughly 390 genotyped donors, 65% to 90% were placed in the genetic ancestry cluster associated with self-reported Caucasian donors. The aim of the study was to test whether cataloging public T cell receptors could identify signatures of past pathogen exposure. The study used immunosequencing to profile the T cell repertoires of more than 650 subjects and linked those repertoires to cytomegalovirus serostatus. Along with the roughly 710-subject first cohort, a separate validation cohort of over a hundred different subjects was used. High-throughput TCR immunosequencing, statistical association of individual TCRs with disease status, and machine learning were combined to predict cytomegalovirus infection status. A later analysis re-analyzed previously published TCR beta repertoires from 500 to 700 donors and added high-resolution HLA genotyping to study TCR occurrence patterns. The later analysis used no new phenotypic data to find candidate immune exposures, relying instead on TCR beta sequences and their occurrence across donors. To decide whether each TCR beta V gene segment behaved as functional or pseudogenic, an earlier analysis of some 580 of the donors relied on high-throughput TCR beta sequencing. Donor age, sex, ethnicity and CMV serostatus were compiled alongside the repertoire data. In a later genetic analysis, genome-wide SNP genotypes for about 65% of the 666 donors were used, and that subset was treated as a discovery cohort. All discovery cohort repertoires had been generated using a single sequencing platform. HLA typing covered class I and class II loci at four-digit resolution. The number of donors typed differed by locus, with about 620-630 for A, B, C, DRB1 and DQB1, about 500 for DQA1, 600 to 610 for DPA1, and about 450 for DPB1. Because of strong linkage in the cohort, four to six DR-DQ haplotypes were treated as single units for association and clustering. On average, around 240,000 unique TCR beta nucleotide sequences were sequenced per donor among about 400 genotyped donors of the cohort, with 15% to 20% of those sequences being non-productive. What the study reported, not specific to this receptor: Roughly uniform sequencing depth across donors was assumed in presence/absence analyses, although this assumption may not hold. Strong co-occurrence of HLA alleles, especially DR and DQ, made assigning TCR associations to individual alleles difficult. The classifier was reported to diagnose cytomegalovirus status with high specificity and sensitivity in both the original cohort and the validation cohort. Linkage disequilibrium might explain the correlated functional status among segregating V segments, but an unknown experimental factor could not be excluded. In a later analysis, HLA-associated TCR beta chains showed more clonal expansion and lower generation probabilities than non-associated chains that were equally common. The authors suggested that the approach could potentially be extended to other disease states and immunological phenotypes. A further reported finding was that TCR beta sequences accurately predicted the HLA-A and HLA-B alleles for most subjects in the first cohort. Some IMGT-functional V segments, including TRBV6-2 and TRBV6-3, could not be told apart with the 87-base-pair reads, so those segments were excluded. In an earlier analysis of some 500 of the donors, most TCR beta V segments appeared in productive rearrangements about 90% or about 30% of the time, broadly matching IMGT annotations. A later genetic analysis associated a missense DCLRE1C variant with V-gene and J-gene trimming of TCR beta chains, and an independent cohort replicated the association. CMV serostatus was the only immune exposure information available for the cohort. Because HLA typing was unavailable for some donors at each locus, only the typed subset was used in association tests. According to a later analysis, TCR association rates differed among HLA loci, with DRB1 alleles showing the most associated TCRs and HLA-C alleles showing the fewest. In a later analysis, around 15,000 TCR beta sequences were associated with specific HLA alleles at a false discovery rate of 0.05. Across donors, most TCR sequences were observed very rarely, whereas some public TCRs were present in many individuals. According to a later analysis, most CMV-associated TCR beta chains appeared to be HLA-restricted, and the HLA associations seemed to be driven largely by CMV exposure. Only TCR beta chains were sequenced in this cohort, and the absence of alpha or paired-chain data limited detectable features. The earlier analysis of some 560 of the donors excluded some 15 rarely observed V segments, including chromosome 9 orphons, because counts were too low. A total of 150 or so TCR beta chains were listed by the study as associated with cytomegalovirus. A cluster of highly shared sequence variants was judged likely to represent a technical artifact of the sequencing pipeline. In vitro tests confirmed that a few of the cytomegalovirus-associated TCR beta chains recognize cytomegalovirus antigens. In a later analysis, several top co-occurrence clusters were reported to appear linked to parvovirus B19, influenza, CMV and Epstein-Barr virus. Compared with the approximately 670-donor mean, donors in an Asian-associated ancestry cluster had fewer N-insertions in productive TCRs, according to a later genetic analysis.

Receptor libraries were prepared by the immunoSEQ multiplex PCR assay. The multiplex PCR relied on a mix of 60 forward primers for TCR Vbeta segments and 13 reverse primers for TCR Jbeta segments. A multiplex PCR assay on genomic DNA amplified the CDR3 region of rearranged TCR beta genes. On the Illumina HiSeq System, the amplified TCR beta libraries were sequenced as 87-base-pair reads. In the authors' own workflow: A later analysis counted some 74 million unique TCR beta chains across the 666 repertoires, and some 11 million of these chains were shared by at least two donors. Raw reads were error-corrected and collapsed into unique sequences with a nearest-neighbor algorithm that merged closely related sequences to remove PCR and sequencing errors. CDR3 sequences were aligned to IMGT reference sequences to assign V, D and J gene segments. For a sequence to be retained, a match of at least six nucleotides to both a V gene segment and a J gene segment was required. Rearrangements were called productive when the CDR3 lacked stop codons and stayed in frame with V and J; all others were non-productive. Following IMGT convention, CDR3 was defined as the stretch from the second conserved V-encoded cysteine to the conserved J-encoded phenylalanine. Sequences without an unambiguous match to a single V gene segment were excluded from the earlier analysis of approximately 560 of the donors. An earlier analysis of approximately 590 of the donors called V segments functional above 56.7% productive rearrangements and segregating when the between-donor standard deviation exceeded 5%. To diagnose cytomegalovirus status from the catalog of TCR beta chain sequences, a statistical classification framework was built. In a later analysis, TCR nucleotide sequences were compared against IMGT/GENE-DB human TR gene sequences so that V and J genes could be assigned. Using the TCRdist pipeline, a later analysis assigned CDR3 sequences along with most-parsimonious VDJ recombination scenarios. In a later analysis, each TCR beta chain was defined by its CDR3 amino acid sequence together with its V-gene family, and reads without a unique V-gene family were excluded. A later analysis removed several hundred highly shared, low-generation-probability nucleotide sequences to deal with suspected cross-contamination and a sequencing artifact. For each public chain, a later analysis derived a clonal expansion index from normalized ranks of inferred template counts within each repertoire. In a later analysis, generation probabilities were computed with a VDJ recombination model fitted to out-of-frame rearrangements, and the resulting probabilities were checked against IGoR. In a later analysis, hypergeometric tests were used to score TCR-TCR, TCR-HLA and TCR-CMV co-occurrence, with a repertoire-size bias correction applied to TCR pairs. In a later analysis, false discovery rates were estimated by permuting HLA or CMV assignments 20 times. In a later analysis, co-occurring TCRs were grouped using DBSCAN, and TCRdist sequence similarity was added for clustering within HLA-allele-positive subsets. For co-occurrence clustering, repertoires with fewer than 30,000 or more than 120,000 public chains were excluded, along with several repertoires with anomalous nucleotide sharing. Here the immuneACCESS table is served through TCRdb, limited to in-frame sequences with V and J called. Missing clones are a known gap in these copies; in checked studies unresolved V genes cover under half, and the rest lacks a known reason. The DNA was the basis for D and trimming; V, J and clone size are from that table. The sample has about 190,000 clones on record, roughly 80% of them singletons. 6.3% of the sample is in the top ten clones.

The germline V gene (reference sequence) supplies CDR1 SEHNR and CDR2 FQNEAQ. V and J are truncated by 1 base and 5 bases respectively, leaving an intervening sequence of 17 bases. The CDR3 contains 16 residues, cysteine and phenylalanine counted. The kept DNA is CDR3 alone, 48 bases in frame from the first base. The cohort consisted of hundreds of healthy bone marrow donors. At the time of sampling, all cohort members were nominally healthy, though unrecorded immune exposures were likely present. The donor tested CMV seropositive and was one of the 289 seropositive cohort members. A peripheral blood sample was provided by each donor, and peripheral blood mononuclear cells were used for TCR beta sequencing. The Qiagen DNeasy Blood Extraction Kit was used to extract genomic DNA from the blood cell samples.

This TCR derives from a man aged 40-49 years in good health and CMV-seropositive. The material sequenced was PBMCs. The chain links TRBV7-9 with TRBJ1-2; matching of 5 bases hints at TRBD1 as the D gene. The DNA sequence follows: TGTGCCAGCAGCTTAGAGGGCCGGGCGGGACGGTATGGCTACACCTTC. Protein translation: CASSLEGRAGRYGYTF.